The rows below give T cell receptor beta chains drawn from one sample of a study of vaccination and CD4 T cells after COVID-19. TCRdb independently ran MiXCR on the PCR reads; one entry per CDR3 protein. Of some 16,000 distinct CDR3 sequences in the sample, about 40% were seen once. What these receptors recognize is not known. Material: CD4+ T cells from blood, cultured in vitro. The receptors were gathered from a human donor who had recovered from COVID-19. Each CDR3 is given with its conserved first and last residue. Each record gives: V gene, CDR3 protein.

TRBV15 | CATSRTTSGRANNEQFF
TRBV12-3/TRBV12-4 | CATARRQAQPQHF
TRBV7-6 | CASSSGLAGSSRPRGEQFF
TRBV20-1 | CSARSPDGYEQYF
TRBV7-3 | CASSPTGNSPLHF
TRBV7-2 | CASSLAGVGPDTQYF
TRBV28 | CASSLNGRGSYEQYF
TRBV21-1 | CASNRSGGRSYEQYF
TRBV6-1 | CASSELRFYEQYF
TRBV19 | CASSIRQGETQYF
TRBV7-2 | CASSLLQVQPQHF
TRBV2 | CASSEKVNYGYTF
TRBV6-1 | CASSPDRDPQFF
TRBV5-6 | CASSLGPEWYSNQPQHF
TRBV7-9 | CASSLGNGGSTDTQYF
TRBV18 | CASSVGQVYGYTF
TRBV20-1 | CSAGIAGGSDTQYF
TRBV30 | CAWSATGEGNTIYF
TRBV30 | CAWRNPAWGPLGSPLHF
TRBV6-2/TRBV6-3 | CASSYWAGALGETQYF
TRBV27 | CASSFRGARNGEQYF
TRBV5-6 | CASSYRGDFSYEQYF
TRBV5-8 | CASSVYRGKCTF
TRBV5-1 | CASSRARVGETQYF
TRBV11-3 | CASSLDGNTEAFF
TRBV6-1 | CASSRPAQDTKYF
TRBV20-1 | CSAAEQGMSNQPQHF
TRBV18 | CASSPRRGTGELFF
TRBV15 | CATSRKTSGSGNEQFF
TRBV10-3 | CAISGTEYSPLHF
TRBV7-2 | CVSSLGEETQYF
TRBV6-2/TRBV6-3 | CASSFSTWTGIMNTEAFF
TRBV27 | CASSIERVSSYNEQFF
TRBV6-1 | CASSEAWGRDSPLHF
TRBV20-1 | CSRPGRGTDTQYF
TRBV28 | CASSWRTNTEAFF
TRBV28 | CASSLGTAGNTIYF
TRBV28 | CASRGPGNADTQYF
TRBV5-1 | CASSLNTGGTGDTQYF
TRBV6-1 | CASSSAAGAGGTEAFF
TRBV28 | CASFSGAYNEQFF
TRBV9 | CASSVGAANSYEQYF
TRBV30 | CAWSLNTEAFF
TRBV20-1 | CSASHPGIGYTF
TRBV2 | CASRPQGNQPQHF
TRBV6-1 | CASRSGLGHNKQFF
TRBV20-1 | CSARRNIQETQYF
TRBV11-2 | CASSLEGETQYF
TRBV6-1 | CASSDRGQKAVYGYTF
TRBV2 | CASRDGHQNTEAFF
TRBV5-4 | CASSLGGGVGETQYF
TRBV24-1 | CATSDLSYRGNTQYF
TRBV20-1 | CSARKPGTGTLYEQYF
TRBV6-5 | CASSYSMGLAGGAYEQYF
TRBV24-1 | CATSDPAGEVYNEQFF
TRBV27 | CASSSHRDREGYTF